Below, 14 T cell receptor beta chains from the same sample are listed, as sequenced in a study of identical twins. A single record per CDR3 protein comes from TCRdb applying MiXCR to the 5' RACE reads. This table has about 340,000 distinct CDR3 sequences, 9% to 15% appearing once. The sample was also reused in another study, on yellow fever vaccine responses in identical twins.

Input material: CD8+ T cells sorted from blood. The receptors derive from a woman younger than 35 in good health.

This clonotype was picked up many times. This rearrangement joins TRBV24-1 to TRBJ2-3, with TRBD1 matching 9 bases. The length of the CDR3 is 18 residues. CDR1 and CDR2 from the germline V gene are KGHDR and SFDVKD. V dropped 0 bases and J dropped 6; count of bases not matched to a gene: 12. This chain's CDR3 is CATSDLQPGTGITDTQYF. The CDR3 bases are TGTGCCACCAGTGATTTGCAGCCCGGGACAGGGATTACGGATACGCAGTATTTT.

Here the CDR3 reads CASSFISGTGGPKNIQYF. The CDR3 nucleotides read TGTGCCAGCAGTTTCATTTCCGGGACAGGGGGGCCCAAAAACATTCAGTACTTC. The chain recombines TRBV6-5 with TRBJ2-4; 11 bases are a match to TRBD1. The CDR3 totals 18 residues. The trim removed 4 bases at V and 2 bases at J, leaving 10 bases unmatched. In germline, CDR1 is MNHEY, CDR2 SVGAGI.

This clonotype appeared a few times. The chain has TRBV12-3 or TRBV12-4 and TRBJ2-1; D unclear. The V and J ends lost 6 bases and 8 bases respectively, with 11 bases between them. The CDR3 runs 12 residues. The CDR3 loop reads CASSPHVYEQFF. The CDR3 DNA sequence: TGTGCCAGCAGCCCCCATGTATATGAGCAGTTCTTC.

This clonotype was seen many times. V gene TRBV11-3 combines with J gene TRBJ2-1; D gene ambiguous. CDR1 SGHNT and CDR2 YENEEA come from the germline V gene. The CDR3 is 13 amino acids. Trimming cost V 1 base and J 8 bases, with 9 bases left between them. Here the CDR3 DNA reads TGTGCCAGCAGCTTAGGTACGGCGGATGAGCAGTTCTTC. This encodes CASSLGTADEQFF.

This clonotype has more than one count but fewer than ten. This chain links TRBV11-2 with TRBJ2-2; no reliable D call. Germline lookup yields CDR1 SGHAT and CDR2 FQNNGV. The CDR3 contains 15 residues. Trimming left V 1 base short and J 1 base short, with 7 bases between. CDR3 nucleotides: TGTGCCAGCAGCTTAGGAGACTTGAACACCGGGGAGCTGTTTTTT. Translating gives CASSLGDLNTGELFF.

The chain links TRBV2 to TRBJ1-1; TRBD1 matches at 7 bases. The CDR3 loop spans 14 amino acids. With 8 bases clipped from V and 8 bases from J, the junction kept 14 bases outside the gene matches. Germline V gene sequence: CDR1 SNHLY, CDR2 FYNNEI. The CDR3 loop is CASQTGQGATEAFF. CDR3 in DNA: TGTGCCAGCCAGACAGGGCAGGGTGCAACCGAAGCTTTCTTT.

This clonotype was counted between two and nine times. The gene calls are TRBV5-1 and TRBJ2-7; 7 bases agree with TRBD1. In germline, CDR1 is SGHRS, CDR2 YFSETQ. V lost 5 bases, J lost 0 bases, and 20 bases stayed unmatched. The CDR3 has 19 residues. The CDR3 protein is CASRLRDSLYSSSSYEQYF. DNA for the CDR3: TGCGCCAGCAGATTAAGGGACAGTCTCTACTCTTCAAGCTCCTACGAGCAGTACTTC. The full variable domain, rest sourced from reference TRBV5-1 and TRBJ2-7, is KAGVTQTPRYLIKTRGQQVTLSCSPISGHRSVSWYQQTPGQGLQFLFEYFSETQRNKGNFPGRFSGRQFSNSRSEMNVSTLELGDSALYLCASRLRDSLYSSSSYEQYFGPGTRLTVT.

The chain carries TRBV14 and TRBJ2-7; D is perhaps TRBD1 or TRBD2 (5 bases each). The CDR3 has 15 amino acids. Germline CDR1 and CDR2: SGHDN and FVKESK. Trimming removed 1 base from V and 4 bases from J, with 14 bases in between. The CDR3 nucleotides read TGTGCCAGCAGCCAAGGTTTTGGGGGATTTTACGAGCAGTACGTC. This codes for CASSQGFGGFYEQYV.

The chain uses TRBV6-4 and TRBJ2-3; D may be TRBD1 or TRBD2 (6 bases each). This CDR3 is built from 15 residues. V was pared by 3 bases and J by 0 bases, with 10 bases between. Germline V gene sequence: CDR1 MRHNA, CDR2 SNTAGT. In DNA, the CDR3 is TGTGCCAGCAGTGAATCGGGGGCAAGCACAGATACGCAGTATTTT. Encoded protein: CASSESGASTDTQYF.

This rearrangement joins TRBV4-1 to TRBJ2-7; 8 nucleotides align to TRBD1. V gave up 0 bases and J gave up 4 bases; unmatched junction bases: 11. CDR1 and CDR2 (germline): MGHRA, YSYEKL. This CDR3 is 17 amino acids long. The CDR3 bases are TGCGCCAGCAGCCAAGATGCAGGGGGCCGCGGCGGGTACGAGCAGTACTTC. This sequence encodes CASSQDAGGRGGYEQYF.

This clonotype came up a few times. The genes are TRBV4-2 and TRBJ2-5; 11 bases map to TRBD2. V lost 0 bases and J lost 4; bases outside the gene matches: 7. The V gene's germline CDR1 is LGHNA and CDR2 YNFKEQ. The CDR3 covers 17 residues. CDR3: CASSQDHSGGARETQYF. In nucleotides, the CDR3 is TGTGCCAGCAGCCAAGATCATAGCGGGGGGGCCCGAGAGACCCAGTACTTC.

In its sample, this clonotype was seen a few times. This sequence joins TRBV5-6 and TRBJ2-3; 12 bases agree with TRBD2. Trimming at V came to 0 bases and at J to 6 bases, leaving 8 bases not matched to a gene. The germline V gene encodes CDR1 SGHDT and CDR2 YYEEEE. CDR3 length equals 17 residues. Written as DNA, the CDR3 is TGTGCCAGCAGCTTGGGGGCTAGCGGGGGGGATGGCGATACGCAGTATTTT. It translates to CASSLGASGGDGDTQYF.

This clonotype was detected many times. The chain combines TRBV9 with TRBJ2-7, with 8 bases that match TRBD1. Looked up from germline, CDR1 is SGDLS and CDR2 is YYNGEE. The trim removed 0 bases at V and 5 bases at J, leaving 4 bases unmatched. This CDR3 comprises 14 residues. The CDR3 coding sequence is TGTGCCAGCAGCGTAGGGACAGGGTCGGACGAGCAGTACTTC. Its translation: CASSVGTGSDEQYF.

The rearrangement links TRBV29-1 to TRBJ2-1; D tentatively reads TRBD1 or TRBD2 (5 bases each). Germline CDR1 and CDR2: SQVTM and ANQGSEA. V gave up 2 bases and J gave up 8 bases, with 10 bases separating them. This CDR3 region has 12 residues. CDR3 sequence: CSVEFEGYEQFF. CDR3 coding DNA: TGCAGCGTTGAATTCGAGGGGTATGAGCAGTTCTTC.